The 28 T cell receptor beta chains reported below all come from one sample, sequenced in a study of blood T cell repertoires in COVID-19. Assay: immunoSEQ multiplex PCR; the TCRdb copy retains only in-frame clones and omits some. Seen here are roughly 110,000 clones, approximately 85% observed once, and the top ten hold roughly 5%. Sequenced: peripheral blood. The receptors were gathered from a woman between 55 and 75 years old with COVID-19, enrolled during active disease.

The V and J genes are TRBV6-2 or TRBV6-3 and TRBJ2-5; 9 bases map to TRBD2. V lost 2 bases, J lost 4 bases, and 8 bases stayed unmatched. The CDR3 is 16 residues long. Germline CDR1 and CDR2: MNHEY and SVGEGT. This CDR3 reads CASSYLAGILGETQYF. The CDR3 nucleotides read TGTGCCAGCAGTTACCTAGCGGGGATACTGGGAGAGACCCAGTACTTC.

The CDR3 nucleotides read TGCGCCAGCAGCTTGGCCCCCGGGACAGGGGGGGGATCGCATGGCTACACCTTC. Its translation: CASSLAPGTGGGSHGYTF. The chain recombines TRBV5-1 with TRBJ1-2; TRBD1 agrees at 11 bases. Germline CDR1 SGHRS, CDR2 YFSETQ. J was trimmed by 6 bases and V by 0 bases; bases with no gene match: 13. This CDR3 contains 18 residues.

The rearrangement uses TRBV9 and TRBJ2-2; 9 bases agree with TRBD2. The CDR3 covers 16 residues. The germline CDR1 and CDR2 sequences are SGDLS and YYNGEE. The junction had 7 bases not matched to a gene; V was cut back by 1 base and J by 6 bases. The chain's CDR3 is CASSVSSGGRPGELFF. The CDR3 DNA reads TGTGCCAGCAGCGTATCGAGCGGGGGGCGACCCGGGGAGCTGTTTTTT.

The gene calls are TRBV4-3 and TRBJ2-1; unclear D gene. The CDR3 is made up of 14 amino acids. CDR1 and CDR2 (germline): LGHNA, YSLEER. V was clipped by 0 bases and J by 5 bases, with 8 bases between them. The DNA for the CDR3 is TGCGCCAGCAGCCAAGATAGGCAGGACAATGAGCAGTTCTTC. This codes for CASSQDRQDNEQFF.

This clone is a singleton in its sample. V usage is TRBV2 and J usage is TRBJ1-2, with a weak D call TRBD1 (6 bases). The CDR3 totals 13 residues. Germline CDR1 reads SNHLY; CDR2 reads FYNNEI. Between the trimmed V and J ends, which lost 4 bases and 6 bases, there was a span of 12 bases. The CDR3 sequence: CASSGQAINGYTF. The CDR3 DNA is TGTGCCAGCAGTGGACAGGCGATAAATGGCTACACCTTC.

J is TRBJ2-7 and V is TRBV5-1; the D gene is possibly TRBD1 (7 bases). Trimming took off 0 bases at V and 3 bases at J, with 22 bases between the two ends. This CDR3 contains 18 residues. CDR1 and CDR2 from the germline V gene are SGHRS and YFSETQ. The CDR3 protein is CASSLGGGGGGTVYEQYF. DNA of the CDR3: TGCGCCAGCAGCTTGGGCGGAGGGGGCGGTGGAACAGTCTACGAGCAGTACTTC.

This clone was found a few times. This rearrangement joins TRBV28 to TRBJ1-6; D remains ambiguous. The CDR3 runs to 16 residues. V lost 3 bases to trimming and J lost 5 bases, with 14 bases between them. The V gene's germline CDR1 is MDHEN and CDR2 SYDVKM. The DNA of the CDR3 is TGTGCCAGCAGTTTTGGCCCGAAAACCAATAATTCACCCCTCCACTTT. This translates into CASSFGPKTNNSPLHF. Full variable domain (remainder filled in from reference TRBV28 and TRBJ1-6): DVKVTQSSRYLVKRTGEKVFLECVQDMDHENMFWYRQDPGLGLRLIYFSYDVKMKEKGDIPEGYSVSREKKERFSLILESASTNQTSMYLCASSFGPKTNNSPLHFGNGTRLTVT.

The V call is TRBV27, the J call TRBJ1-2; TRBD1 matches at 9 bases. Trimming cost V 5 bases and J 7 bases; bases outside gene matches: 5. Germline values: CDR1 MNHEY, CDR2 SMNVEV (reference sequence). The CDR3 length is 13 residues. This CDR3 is CASSGTGRFGYTF. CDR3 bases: TGTGCCAGCAGTGGGACAGGGAGATTTGGCTACACCTTC.

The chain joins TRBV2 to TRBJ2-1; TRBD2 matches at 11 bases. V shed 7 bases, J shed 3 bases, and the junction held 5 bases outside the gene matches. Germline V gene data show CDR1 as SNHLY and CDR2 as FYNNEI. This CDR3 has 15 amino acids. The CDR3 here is CASIPGTSGYNEQFF. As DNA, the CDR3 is TGTGCCAGCATCCCCGGGACTAGCGGCTACAATGAGCAGTTCTTC.

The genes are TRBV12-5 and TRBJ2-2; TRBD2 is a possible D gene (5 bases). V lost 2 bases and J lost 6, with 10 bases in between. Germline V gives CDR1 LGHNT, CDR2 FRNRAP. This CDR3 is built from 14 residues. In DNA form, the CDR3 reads TGTGCTAGTGGTTTGTACGCGGGTCCCGGGGAGCTGTTTTTT. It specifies CASGLYAGPGELFF.

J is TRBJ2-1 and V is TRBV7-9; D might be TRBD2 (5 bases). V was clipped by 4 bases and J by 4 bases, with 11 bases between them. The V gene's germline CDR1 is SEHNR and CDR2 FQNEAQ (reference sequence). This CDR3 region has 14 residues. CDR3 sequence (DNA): TGTGCCAGCAGCTACGACTATCGATACAATGAGCAGTTCTTC. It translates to CASSYDYRYNEQFF. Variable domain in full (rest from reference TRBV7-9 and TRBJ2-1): DTGVSQNPRHKITKRGQNVTFRCDPISEHNRLYWYRQTLGQGPEFLTYFQNEAQLEKSRLLSDRFSAERPKGSFSTLEIQRTEQGDSAMYLCASSYDYRYNEQFFGPGTRLTVL.

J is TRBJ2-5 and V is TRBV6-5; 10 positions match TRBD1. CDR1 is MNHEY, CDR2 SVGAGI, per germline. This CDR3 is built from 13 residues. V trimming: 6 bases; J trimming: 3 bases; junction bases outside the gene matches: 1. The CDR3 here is CASRDRGKETQYF. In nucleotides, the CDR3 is TGTGCCAGCAGGGACAGGGGGAAAGAGACCCAGTACTTC.

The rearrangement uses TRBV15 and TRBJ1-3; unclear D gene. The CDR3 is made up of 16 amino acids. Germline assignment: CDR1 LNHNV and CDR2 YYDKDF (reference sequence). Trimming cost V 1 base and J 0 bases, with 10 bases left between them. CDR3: CATSRAFGFSGNTIYF. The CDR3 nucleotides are TGTGCCACCAGCAGAGCATTCGGTTTCTCTGGAAACACCATATATTTT. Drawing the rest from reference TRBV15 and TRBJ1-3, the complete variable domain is DAMVIQNPRYQVTQFGKPVTLSCSQTLNHNVMYWYQQKSSQAPKLLFHYYDKDFNNEADTPDNFQSRRPNTSFCFLDIRSPGLGDTAMYLCATSRAFGFSGNTIYFGEGSWLTVV.

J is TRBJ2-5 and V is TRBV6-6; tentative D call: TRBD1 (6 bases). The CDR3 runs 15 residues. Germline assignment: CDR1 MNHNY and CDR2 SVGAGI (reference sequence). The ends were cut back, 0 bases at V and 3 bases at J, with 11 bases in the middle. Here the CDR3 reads CASSYSKAGEETQYF. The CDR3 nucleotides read TGTGCCAGCAGTTACTCGAAAGCAGGGGAAGAGACCCAGTACTTC.

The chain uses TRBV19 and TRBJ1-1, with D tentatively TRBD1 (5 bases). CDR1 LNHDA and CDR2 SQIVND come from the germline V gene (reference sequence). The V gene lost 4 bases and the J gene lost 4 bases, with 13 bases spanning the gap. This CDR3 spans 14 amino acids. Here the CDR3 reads CASSTGVISTEAFF. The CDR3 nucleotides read TGTGCCAGTAGTACGGGGGTTATCAGCACTGAAGCTTTCTTT.

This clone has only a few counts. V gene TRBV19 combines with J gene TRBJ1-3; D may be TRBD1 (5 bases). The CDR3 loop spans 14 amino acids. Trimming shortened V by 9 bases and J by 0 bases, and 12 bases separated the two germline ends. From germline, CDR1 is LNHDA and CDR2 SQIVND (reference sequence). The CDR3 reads CASSDSPSGNTIYF. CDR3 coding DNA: TGTGCCAGCTCAGACAGTCCCTCTGGAAACACCATATATTTT.

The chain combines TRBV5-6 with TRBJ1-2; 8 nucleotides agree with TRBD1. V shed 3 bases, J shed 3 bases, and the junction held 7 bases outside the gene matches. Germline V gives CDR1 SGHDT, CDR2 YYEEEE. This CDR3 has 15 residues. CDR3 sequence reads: CASSSTGQGDYGYTF. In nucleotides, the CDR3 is TGTGCCAGCAGCTCCACTGGACAGGGCGACTATGGCTACACCTTC. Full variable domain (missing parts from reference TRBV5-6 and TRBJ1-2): DAGVTQSPTHLIKTRGQQVTLRCSPKSGHDTVSWYQQALGQGPQFIFQYYEEEERQRGNFPDRFSGHQFPNYSSELNVNALLLGDSALYLCASSSTGQGDYGYTFGSGTRLTVV.

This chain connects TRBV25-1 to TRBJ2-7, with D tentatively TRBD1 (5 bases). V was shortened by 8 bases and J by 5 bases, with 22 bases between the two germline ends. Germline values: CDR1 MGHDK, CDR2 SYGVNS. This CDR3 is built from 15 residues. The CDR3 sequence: CASGHLSEQRHEQYF. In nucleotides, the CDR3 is TGTGCCAGCGGACACCTATCCGAACAGAGGCACGAGCAGTACTTC.

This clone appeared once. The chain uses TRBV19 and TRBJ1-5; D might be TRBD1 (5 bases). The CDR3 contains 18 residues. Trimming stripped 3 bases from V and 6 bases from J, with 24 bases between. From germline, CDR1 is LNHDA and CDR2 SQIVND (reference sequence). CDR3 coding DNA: TGTGCCAGTAGTATCGATTTCGGGGGTGGAGGGCTAAGTCAGCCCCAGCATTTT. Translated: CASSIDFGGGGLSQPQHF.

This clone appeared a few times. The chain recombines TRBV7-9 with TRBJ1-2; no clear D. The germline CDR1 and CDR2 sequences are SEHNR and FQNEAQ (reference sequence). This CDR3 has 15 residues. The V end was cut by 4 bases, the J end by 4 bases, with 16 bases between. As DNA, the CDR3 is TGTGCCAGCAGCTCCGGAGTAGGTTACATCTATGGCTACACCTTC. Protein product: CASSSGVGYIYGYTF. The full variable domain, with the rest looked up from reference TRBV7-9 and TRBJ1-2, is DTGVSQNPRHKITKRGQNVTFRCDPISEHNRLYWYRQTLGQGPEFLTYFQNEAQLEKSRLLSDRFSAERPKGSFSTLEIQRTEQGDSAMYLCASSSGVGYIYGYTFGSGTRLTVV.

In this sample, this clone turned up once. This CDR3 reads CASSFLGTGEGTGELFF. The CDR3 coding sequence is TGTGCCAGCAGCTTCCTTGGGACAGGGGAAGGAACCGGGGAGCTGTTTTTT. The genes are TRBV5-4 and TRBJ2-2; 10 bases are a match to TRBD1. This CDR3 spans 17 amino acids. CDR1 SGHNT and CDR2 YYREEE come from the germline V gene (reference sequence). J lost 5 bases, V lost 2 bases, and 9 bases had no gene match.

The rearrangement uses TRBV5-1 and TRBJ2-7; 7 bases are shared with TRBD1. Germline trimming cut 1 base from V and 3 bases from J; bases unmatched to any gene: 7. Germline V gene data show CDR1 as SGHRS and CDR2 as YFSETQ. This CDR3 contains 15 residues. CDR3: CASSLPNRGRYEQYF. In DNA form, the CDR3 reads TGCGCCAGCAGCTTGCCCAACAGGGGCCGCTACGAGCAGTACTTC.

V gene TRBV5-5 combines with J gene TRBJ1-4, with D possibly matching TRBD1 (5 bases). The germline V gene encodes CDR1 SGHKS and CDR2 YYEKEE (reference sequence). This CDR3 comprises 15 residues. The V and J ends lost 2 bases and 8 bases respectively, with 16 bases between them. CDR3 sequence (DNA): TGTGCCAGCAGCTTCATGGTTAGCGGGGGGGAAAAACTGTTTTTT. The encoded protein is CASSFMVSGGEKLFF.

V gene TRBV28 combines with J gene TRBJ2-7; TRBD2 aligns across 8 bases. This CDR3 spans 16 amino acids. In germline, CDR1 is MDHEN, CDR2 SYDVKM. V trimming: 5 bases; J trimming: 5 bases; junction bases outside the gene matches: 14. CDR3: CASSPPSAGGENEQYF. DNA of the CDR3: TGTGCCAGCAGTCCCCCATCGGCGGGGGGTGAAAACGAGCAGTACTTC.

The CDR3 nucleotides read TGTGCCAGCAGCCAAGGGACAGGCGATCAGCCCCAGCATTTT. It is translated as CASSQGTGDQPQHF. The chain recombines TRBV6-6 with TRBJ1-5, with TRBD1 identical over 8 bases. There are 14 residues in the CDR3. Germline V lookup: CDR1 MNHNY, CDR2 SVGAGI (reference sequence). With V trimmed by 6 bases and J by 5 bases, 6 bases remained unmatched.

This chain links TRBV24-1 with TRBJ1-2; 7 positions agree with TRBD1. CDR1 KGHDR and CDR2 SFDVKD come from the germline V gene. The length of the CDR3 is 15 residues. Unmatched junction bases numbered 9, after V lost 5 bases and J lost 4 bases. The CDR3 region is CATSGPDRDLYGYTF. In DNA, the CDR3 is TGTGCCACCAGTGGCCCCGACAGGGACCTCTATGGCTACACCTTC.

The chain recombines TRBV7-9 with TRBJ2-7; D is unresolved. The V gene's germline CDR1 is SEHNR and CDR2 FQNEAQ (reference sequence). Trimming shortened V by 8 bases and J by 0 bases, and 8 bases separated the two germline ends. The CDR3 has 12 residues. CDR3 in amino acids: CASGRSSYEQYF. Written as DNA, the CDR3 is TGTGCCAGCGGAAGGAGCTCCTACGAGCAGTACTTC.

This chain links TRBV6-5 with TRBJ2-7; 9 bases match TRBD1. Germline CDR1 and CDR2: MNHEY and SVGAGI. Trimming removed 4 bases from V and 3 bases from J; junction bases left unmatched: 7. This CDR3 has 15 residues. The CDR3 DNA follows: TGTGCCAGCAGTTCCCCGGGACAGGGTGTCTACGAGCAGTACTTC. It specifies CASSSPGQGVYEQYF.